Following are 5 T cell receptor beta chains from one sample sequenced in a study of tumor-infiltrating lymphocytes in primary liver carcinoma (dated by TCRdb to about 2017). Total RNA and DNA were co-extracted without cell sorting from around 20-30 mg of bulk tissue using the AllPrep DNA/RNA mini kit. This sample was sequenced with an Illumina HiSeq 2500. Starting from approximately 460 ng total RNA, TCRbeta-specific cDNA was produced by reverse transcription with a constant-region primer and ProtoScript II reverse transcriptase. Three nested multiplex PCR rounds, following a slightly modified ARM-PCR procedure, were used to build the TCRbeta libraries. Each of the first two PCR rounds ran for about 10 cycles and used multiplex TRBV1-TRBV30 forward primers together with a Cbeta reverse primer. The raw public data were reprocessed by TCRdb itself: fastp quality trimming at Q25, MiXCR clonotype calling, in-frame beta chains only. Rows with one shared CDR3 protein collapse into an entry with the most common genes and DNA. The sample table lists 40,000 to 55,000 distinct CDR3 sequences, 71% of them with a count of one. The ten largest clones add up to less than 30% of the sample.

The sequencing input was liver tumor tissue from sampling region 5. The sample's cell subset or site, from its label and the paper: tumor region T5, tumor centre. The receptors were gathered from a man aged 35-49 years with primary liver carcinoma and hepatitis B virus infection.

About this clonotype itself: One end of the junction fails to match germline, which may point to a read error. This sequence joins TRBV11-3 and TRBJ2-3; no definite D call. Germline V lookup: CDR1 SGHNT, CDR2 YENEEA. There are 13 residues in the CDR3. CDR3 in amino acids: CASSLDRMDTQCF. CDR3 coding DNA: TGCGCCAGCAGCTTAGATCGGATGGATACGCAGTGTTTT.

At least ten counts were recorded for this clonotype. The chain carries TRBV7-9 and TRBJ2-5; D might be TRBD1 (5 bases). The germline V and J ends were trimmed by 1 base and 5 bases, with 17 bases remaining between them. Germline CDR1 SEHNR, CDR2 FQNEAQ (reference sequence). The CDR3 has 16 residues. This CDR3 is CASSLGMAGSLETQYF. In DNA, the CDR3 is TGTGCCAGCAGCTTAGGAATGGCAGGGTCGCTGGAGACCCAGTACTTC.

The CDR3 protein is CASIHSTGRYNQYF. CDR3 coding DNA: TGTGCCAGCATTCATTCTACAGGGAGATACAATCAGTACTTC. The chain joins TRBV6-6 to TRBJ2-4; tentative D call: TRBD1 (6 bases). CDR1 is MNHNY and CDR2 is SVGAGI in the germline V gene (reference sequence). The CDR3 totals 14 residues. Trimming removed 7 bases from V and 12 bases from J, with 22 bases in between.

Details on this clonotype: One end of the junction does not line up with germline, which may come from a read error. CDR3 DNA sequence: TGTGCCAGCAGTTCGAAGGGGGTTTCGGCCATTCATTACTTC. As protein: CASSSKGVSAIHYF. The rearrangement joins TRBV6-5 to TRBJ2-4; perhaps TRBD1 as D (6 bases). This CDR3 has 14 amino acids. Looked up from germline, CDR1 is MNHEY and CDR2 is SVGAGI.

This clonotype was counted ten times or more. The V and J genes are TRBV30 and TRBJ2-1, with TRBD2 identical over 8 bases. Germline CDR1 is GTSNPN and CDR2 is SVGIG (reference sequence). With 5 bases clipped from V and 2 bases from J, the junction kept 2 bases outside the gene matches. The CDR3 extends over 13 amino acids. CDR3 sequence: CAWEREPYNEQFF. CDR3 coding DNA: TGTGCCTGGGAGCGGGAGCCCTACAATGAGCAGTTCTTC.